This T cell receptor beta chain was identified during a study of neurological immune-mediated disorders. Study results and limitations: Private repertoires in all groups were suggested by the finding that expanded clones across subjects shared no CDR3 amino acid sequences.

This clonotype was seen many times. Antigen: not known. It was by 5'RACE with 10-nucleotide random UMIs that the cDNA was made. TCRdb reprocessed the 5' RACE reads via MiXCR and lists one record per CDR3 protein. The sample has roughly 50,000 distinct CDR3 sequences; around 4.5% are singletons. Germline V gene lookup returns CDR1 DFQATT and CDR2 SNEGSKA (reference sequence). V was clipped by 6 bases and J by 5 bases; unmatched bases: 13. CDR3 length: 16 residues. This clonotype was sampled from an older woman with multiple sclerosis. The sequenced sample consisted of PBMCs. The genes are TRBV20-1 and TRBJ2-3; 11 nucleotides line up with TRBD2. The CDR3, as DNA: TGCAGTGCCCATGGGGCTAGCGGGGGGTACGGAGATACGCAGTATTTT. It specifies CSAHGASGGYGDTQYF.